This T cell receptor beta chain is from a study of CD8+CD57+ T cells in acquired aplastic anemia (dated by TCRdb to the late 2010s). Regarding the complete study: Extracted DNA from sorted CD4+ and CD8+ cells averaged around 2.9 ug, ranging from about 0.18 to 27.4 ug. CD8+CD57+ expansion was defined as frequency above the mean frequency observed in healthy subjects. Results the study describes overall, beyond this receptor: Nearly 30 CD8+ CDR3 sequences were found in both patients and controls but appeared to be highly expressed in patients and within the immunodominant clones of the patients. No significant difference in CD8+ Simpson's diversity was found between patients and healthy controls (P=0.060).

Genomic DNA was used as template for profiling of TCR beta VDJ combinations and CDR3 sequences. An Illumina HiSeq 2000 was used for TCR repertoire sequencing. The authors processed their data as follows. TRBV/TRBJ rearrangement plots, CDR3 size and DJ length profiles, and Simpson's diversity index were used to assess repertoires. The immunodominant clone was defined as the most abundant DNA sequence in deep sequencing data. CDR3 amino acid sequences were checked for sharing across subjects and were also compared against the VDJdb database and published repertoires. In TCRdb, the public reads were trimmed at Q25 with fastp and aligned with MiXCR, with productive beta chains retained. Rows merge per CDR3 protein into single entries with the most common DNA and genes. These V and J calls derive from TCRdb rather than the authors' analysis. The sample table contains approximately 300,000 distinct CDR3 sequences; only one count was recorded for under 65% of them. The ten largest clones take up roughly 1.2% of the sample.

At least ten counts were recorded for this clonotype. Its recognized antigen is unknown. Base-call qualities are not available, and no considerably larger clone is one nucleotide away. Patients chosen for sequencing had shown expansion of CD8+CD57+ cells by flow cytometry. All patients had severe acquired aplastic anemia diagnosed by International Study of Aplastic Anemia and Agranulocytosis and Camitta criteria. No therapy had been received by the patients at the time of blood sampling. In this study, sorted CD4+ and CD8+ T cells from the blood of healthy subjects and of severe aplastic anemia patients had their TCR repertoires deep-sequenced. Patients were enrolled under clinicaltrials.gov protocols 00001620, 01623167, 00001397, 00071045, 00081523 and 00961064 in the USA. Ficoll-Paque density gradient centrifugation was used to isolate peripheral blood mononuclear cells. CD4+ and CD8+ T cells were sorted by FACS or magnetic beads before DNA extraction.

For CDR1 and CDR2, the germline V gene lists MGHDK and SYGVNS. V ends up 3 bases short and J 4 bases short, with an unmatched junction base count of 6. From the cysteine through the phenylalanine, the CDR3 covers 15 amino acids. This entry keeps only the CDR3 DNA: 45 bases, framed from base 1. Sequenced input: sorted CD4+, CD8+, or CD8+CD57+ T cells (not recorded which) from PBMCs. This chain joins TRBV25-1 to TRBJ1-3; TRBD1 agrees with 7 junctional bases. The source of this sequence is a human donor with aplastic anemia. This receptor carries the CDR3 CASSEQGVFGNTIYF. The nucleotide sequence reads TGTGCCAGCAGTGAGCAGGGGGTGTTCGGAAACACCATATATTTT.